The 17 T cell receptor beta chains given below trace back to one sample, sequenced in a study of blood T cells in healthy people across ages. With a J-beta primer mix and a sample-barcoded 5' primer, a second PCR ran about 6 to 11 cycles. TCRdb reprocessed the 5' RACE reads with MiXCR, giving one entry per CDR3 protein. This table holds 700,000 to 850,000 distinct CDR3 sequences, approximately 35% found once. Sequencing was done on a sample of blood. The receptors originated from a man aged 18 to 30 in good health.

The table lists this clonotype with a few counts. The rearrangement uses TRBV5-1 and TRBJ1-1; D possibly corresponds to TRBD1 (5 bases). Germline V gene data show CDR1 as SGHRS and CDR2 as YFSETQ. Trimming shortened V by 1 base and J by 3 bases, and 13 bases separated the two germline ends. This CDR3 is 15 amino acids long. CDR3 region: CASSLSGASDTEAFF. The CDR3 nucleotides read TGCGCCAGCAGCTTGAGTGGGGCATCGGACACTGAAGCTTTCTTT.

This clonotype appeared a few times. The chain joins TRBV20-1 to TRBJ1-2; TRBD1 matches 10 bases. With 6 bases clipped from V and 6 bases from J, the junction kept 13 bases outside the gene matches. Germline CDR1 and CDR2: DFQATT and SNEGSKA (reference sequence). This CDR3 spans 15 amino acids. CDR3 region: CSAPRLDRGFDGYTF. In nucleotides, the CDR3 is TGCAGTGCGCCCCGTTTGGACAGGGGGTTCGATGGCTACACCTTC.

The table lists this clonotype with a few counts. This sequence joins TRBV7-2 and TRBJ1-5; D possibly corresponds to TRBD1 (6 bases). Trimming removed 3 bases from V and 2 bases from J, with 14 bases in between. CDR1 and CDR2 (germline): SGHTA, FQGNSA. This CDR3 is 16 amino acids long. The CDR3 nucleotides are TGTGCCAGCAGCTTCAGGGGAGGGGGTGGCAATCAGCCCCAGCATTTT. This encodes CASSFRGGGGNQPQHF.

J is TRBJ1-4 and V is TRBV6-6; tentatively, D is TRBD1 (5 bases). Per germline, CDR1 MNHNY and CDR2 SVGAGI (reference sequence). This CDR3 spans 16 amino acids. The V gene lost 2 bases and the J gene lost 2 bases, with 12 bases spanning the gap. CDR3 nucleotides: TGTGCCAGCAGTTACGGGGTTGGGGCGACTAATGAAAAACTGTTTTTT. Translation gives CASSYGVGATNEKLFF.

This clonotype was detected ten times or more. V is TRBV20-1 and J is TRBJ2-1; D uncertain. V was clipped by 4 bases and J by 5 bases, with 15 bases between them. Per germline, CDR1 DFQATT and CDR2 SNEGSKA (reference sequence). CDR3 length: 14 amino acids. CDR3 DNA sequence: TGCAGTGCTATGGGTCCCAGTCCCAACAATGAGCAGTTCTTC. Protein sequence: CSAMGPSPNNEQFF.

The chain is built from TRBV7-9 and TRBJ2-5, with 7 positions matching TRBD1. The J call may be in error: the DNA end matches TRBJ2-7 better. Germline assignment: CDR1 SEHNR and CDR2 FQNEAQ (reference sequence). The CDR3 has 16 residues. The CDR3 here is CASSFPRQGTTGEQYF. As DNA, the CDR3 is TGTGCCAGCAGCTTCCCTCGACAGGGCACGACGGGCGAGCAGTACTTC.

The chain combines TRBV7-3 with TRBJ2-2; no firm D call. The CDR3 runs 14 residues. V was pared by 7 bases and J by 0 bases, with 9 bases between. The germline V gene has CDR1 SGHTA and CDR2 FQGTGA. Here the CDR3 reads CASTSQSNTGELFF. The CDR3 DNA is TGTGCCAGCACAAGTCAATCGAACACCGGGGAGCTGTTTTTT.

The chain recombines TRBV18 with TRBJ2-1; TRBD2 matches at 10 bases. The CDR3 extends over 16 amino acids. In germline, CDR1 is KGHSH, CDR2 LQKENI. With 3 bases clipped from V and 4 bases from J, the junction kept 6 bases outside the gene matches. CDR3 in amino acids: CASSPQSGGEYNEQFF. CDR3 DNA sequence: TGTGCCAGCTCACCCCAAAGCGGGGGGGAATACAATGAGCAGTTCTTC. Together with reference TRBV18 and TRBJ2-1, the CDR3 gives the full variable domain: NAGVMQNPRHLVRRRGQEARLRCSPMKGHSHVYWYRQLPEEGLKFMVYLQKENIIDESGMPKERFSAEFPKEGPSILRIQQVVRGDSAAYFCASSPQSGGEYNEQFFGPGTRLTVL.

This clonotype was counted many times. V usage is TRBV14 and J usage is TRBJ2-1; D is ambiguous. Germline V CDR1 and CDR2: SGHDN, FVKESK. Trimming took 2 bases from V and 14 from J, leaving 13 bases between them. This CDR3 comprises 12 residues. For the CDR3, the DNA is TGTGCCAGCAGCCAAATAGATCGTCCGGAGTTCTTC. Protein sequence: CASSQIDRPEFF. The whole variable domain, filled in from reference TRBV14 and TRBJ2-1, reads EAGVTQFPSHSVIEKGQTVTLRCDPISGHDNLYWYRRVMGKEIKFLLHFVKESKQDESGMPNNRFLAERTGGTYSTLKVQPAELEDSGVYFCASSQIDRPEFFGPGTRLTVL.

This clonotype was detected only a few times. The chain is built from TRBV6-5 and TRBJ1-1; tentatively, D is TRBD1 (5 bases). Trimming took off 2 bases at V and 5 bases at J, with 18 bases between the two ends. Germline loops: CDR1 MNHEY, CDR2 SVGAGI. This CDR3 comprises 16 residues. CDR3 protein: CASSYRGKGRGTEAFF. CDR3 nucleotides: TGTGCCAGCAGTTACAGGGGAAAGGGTAGGGGTACTGAAGCTTTCTTT.

This clonotype was observed a handful of times. The chain has TRBV12-3 or TRBV12-4 and TRBJ1-1; D not certain. The CDR3 loop spans 12 amino acids. The ends were cut back, 6 bases at V and 8 bases at J, with 13 bases in the middle. CDR3 sequence: CASSPDLFEAFF. CDR3 DNA sequence: TGTGCCAGCAGCCCCGATCTCTTCGAAGCTTTCTTT.

V gene TRBV27 combines with J gene TRBJ1-1; D is unclear. Trimming removed 2 bases from V and 0 bases from J, with 13 bases in between. CDR1 is MNHEY, CDR2 SMNVEV, per germline (reference sequence). CDR3 length: 16 amino acids. This CDR3 is CASSLKIGRMNTEAFF. CDR3 coding DNA: TGTGCCAGCAGTTTAAAGATAGGGCGCATGAACACTGAAGCTTTCTTT.

This clonotype has only one observation. The CDR3 DNA is TGTGCCTGGAGTCCAACCCGGGAAGCCCAAGCTTTCTTT. Residues: CAWSPTREAQAFF. This chain links TRBV30 with TRBJ1-1, with D unclear. Deletions cut 2 bases from V and 9 bases from J, with 16 bases between. The length of the CDR3 is 13 residues. Germline CDR1 reads GTSNPN; CDR2 reads SVGIG (reference sequence).

A remark on this clonotype: This may stem from a read error, because a much larger clone lies one nucleotide away. The chain carries TRBV6-4 and TRBJ2-1; D remains ambiguous. The V gene's germline CDR1 is MRHNA and CDR2 SNTAGT. The CDR3 length is 14 residues. The CDR3 nucleotides read TGTGCCAGCAGTCCGGACGGCCCCTACAGTGAGCAGTTCTTC. Protein sequence: CASSPDGPYSEQFF.

The V call is TRBV20-1, the J call TRBJ1-2, with D perhaps matching TRBD1 (6 bases). V lost 1 base, J lost 5 bases, and 11 bases lay in between. The CDR3 sequence is 13 residues long. CDR1 and CDR2 from the germline V gene are DFQATT and SNEGSKA (reference sequence). This CDR3 reads CSARGEGGYGYTF. DNA of the CDR3: TGCAGTGCTAGAGGGGAGGGGGGGTATGGCTACACCTTC.

The V and J genes are TRBV25-1 and TRBJ1-2; D not resolved. The V and J ends lost 4 bases and 7 bases respectively, with 19 bases between them. The CDR3 is made up of 15 amino acids. CDR1 MGHDK and CDR2 SYGVNS come from the germline V gene. The CDR3 DNA reads as TGTGCCAGCAGTGCCGAAGGACGCAGCTCTTGTGGCTACACCTTC. This encodes CASSAEGRSSCGYTF.

The genes are TRBV6-5 and TRBJ1-6; D ambiguous. The CDR3 extends over 15 amino acids. Germline V gene data show CDR1 as MNHEY and CDR2 as SVGAGI. Trimming took 5 bases from V and 3 from J, leaving 11 bases between them. The CDR3 sequence: CASSGQDRYNSPLHF. In DNA form, the CDR3 reads TGTGCCAGCAGTGGCCAGGACCGCTATAATTCACCCCTCCACTTT.